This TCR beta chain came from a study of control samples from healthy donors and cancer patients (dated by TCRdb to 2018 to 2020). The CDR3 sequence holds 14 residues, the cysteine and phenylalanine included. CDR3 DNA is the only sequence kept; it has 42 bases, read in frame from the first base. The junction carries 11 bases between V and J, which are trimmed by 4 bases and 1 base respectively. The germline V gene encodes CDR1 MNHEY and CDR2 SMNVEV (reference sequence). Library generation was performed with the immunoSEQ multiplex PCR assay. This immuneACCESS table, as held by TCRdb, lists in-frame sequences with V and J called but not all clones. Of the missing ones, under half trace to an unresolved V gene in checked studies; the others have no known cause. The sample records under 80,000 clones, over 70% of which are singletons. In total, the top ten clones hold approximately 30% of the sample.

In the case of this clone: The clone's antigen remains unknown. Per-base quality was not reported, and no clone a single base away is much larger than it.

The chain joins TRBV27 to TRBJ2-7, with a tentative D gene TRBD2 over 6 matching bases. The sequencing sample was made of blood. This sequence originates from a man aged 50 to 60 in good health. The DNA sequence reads TGTGCCAGCAGTTCCCCGGGACTTTCCTACGAGCAGTACTTC. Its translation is CASSSPGLSYEQYF.